The 9 T cell receptor beta chains presented below share a single source sample, sequenced in a study of low-dose radiotherapy and immunotherapy resistance in tumors. Primers used for first-strand cDNA, a TRAV- and TRBV-specific set, covered both alpha and beta chains. TCRs were put through 15 to 25 PCR cycles of amplification with Phusion. A constant-region primer and the V-primer adapter served as the primer pair. From the reads, TCRdb called clonotypes with MiXCR, one entry per CDR3 protein. The table shows under 90,000 distinct CDR3 sequences, with around a sixth occurring only once. The time point was: after trial treatment. Described treatment: LDRT plus nivolumab, ipilimumab, low-dose cyclophosphamide and aspirin (RACIN trial). Sample: PBMCs, taken after low-dose radiotherapy plus immunotherapy. The receptors here all came from a male donor with prostate cancer.

This clonotype occurred many times. V usage is TRBV20-1 and J usage is TRBJ1-1, with D possibly matching TRBD1 (6 bases). V was shortened by 3 bases and J by 1 base, with 15 bases between the two germline ends. This CDR3 region has 15 residues. CDR1 and CDR2 (germline): DFQATT, SNEGSKA (reference sequence). Here the CDR3 DNA reads TGCAGTGCTAGCGGCTCCCGGGGGCCGAACACTGAAGCTTTCTTT. It is translated as CSASGSRGPNTEAFF.

This clonotype was seen at least ten times. The genes are TRBV12-5 and TRBJ2-1, with 7 bases aligning to TRBD1. Germline V gene data show CDR1 as LGHNT and CDR2 as FRNRAP. This CDR3 contains 13 residues. V was pared by 8 bases and J by 1 base, with 2 bases of the junction left unmatched. The CDR3 spells CASSQGSYNEQFF. CDR3 coding DNA: TGTGCTAGTTCACAGGGGTCCTACAATGAGCAGTTCTTC.

This clonotype has a count of ten or more. The chain is built from TRBV7-8 and TRBJ2-7, with a possible D match to TRBD1 (6 bases). This CDR3 has 16 residues. V dropped 1 base and J dropped 6 bases, with 19 bases sitting between them. Germline-derived CDR1 and CDR2 are SGHVS and FQNEAQ. The CDR3 nucleotides read TGTGCCAGCAGCTTAGGTGGCAGGGGTGAATATGGCGAGCAGTACTTC. This encodes CASSLGGRGEYGEQYF.

Comments on this clonotype: This likely came from a read error, as a far larger clone is one base away. The rearrangement links TRBV7-9 to TRBJ2-1; D uncertain. CDR1 and CDR2 (germline): SEHNR, FQNEAQ (reference sequence). The CDR3 has 13 amino acids. This CDR3 reads CASGRRLNNEQLF. CDR3 in DNA: TGTGCCAGCGGCAGAAGGCTCAACAATGAGCAGCTCTTC.

This clonotype occurred many times. This chain links TRBV5-5 with TRBJ1-5; 8 bases fit TRBD1. CDR1 SGHKS and CDR2 YYEKEE come from the germline V gene (reference sequence). The CDR3 has 15 residues. J lost 6 bases, V lost 0 bases, and 5 bases had no gene match. The CDR3 loop is CASSLGTGMSQPQHF. CDR3 DNA sequence: TGTGCCAGCAGCTTGGGGACAGGGATGAGTCAGCCCCAGCATTTT.

Turning to this clonotype: This likely reflects a read error, since a far larger clone is one base away. This chain connects TRBV6-6 to TRBJ2-7; 11 bases align to TRBD2. The CDR3 has 15 residues. V lost 5 bases and J lost 7; bases outside the gene matches: 10. Germline lookup yields CDR1 MNHNY and CDR2 SVGAGI (reference sequence). CDR3 bases: TGTGCCAGCAGTGATCGGACTAGCGGGCTTAATGAGCAGTACTTC. Translated, it gives CASSDRTSGLNEQYF.

In its sample, this clonotype was seen many times. The chain is built from TRBV4-3 and TRBJ2-1; D not certain. V lost 1 base to trimming and J lost 0 bases, with 16 bases between them. Germline V gene lookup returns CDR1 LGHNA and CDR2 YSLEER. CDR3 length equals 18 residues. The CDR3, as DNA: TGCGCCAGCAGCCAAGTTTACCTCGCATCAAGCTCCTACAATGAGCAGTTCTTC. It specifies CASSQVYLASSSYNEQFF.

The table lists this clonotype with many counts. This chain connects TRBV7-2 to TRBJ2-7; a possible D gene is TRBD2 (6 bases). Trimming left V 1 base short and J 4 bases short, with 17 bases between. CDR3 length: 16 amino acids. In germline, CDR1 is SGHTA, CDR2 FQGNSA. The CDR3 DNA follows: TGTGCCAGCAGCTTAGGGAGTAGCGGCTCCCGGTACGAGCAGTACTTC. Translating gives CASSLGSSGSRYEQYF.

Details on this clonotype: A read error may be the cause here, since a much bigger clone is one base away. The rearrangement uses TRBV28 and TRBJ1-5; D is uncertain. The CDR3 has 12 residues. V shed 10 bases and J shed 6 bases, with 13 bases lying between them. CDR1 MDHEN and CDR2 SYDVKM come from the germline V gene. CDR3 DNA sequence: TGTGCCACCGAAAATCTGGGTCAGCCCCAGCATTTT. It codes for CATENLGQPQHF.